This TCR beta chain was captured by sequencing in a study of CD8+ T cells in alopecia areata. Extracted from the samples, RNA was reverse transcribed into cDNA to serve as the sequencing template. The data were produced by immunoSEQ multiplex PCR, yet TCRdb's version contains in-frame clones alone and is incomplete. Here the sample spans roughly 60,000 clones, roughly 40% being singletons. The CDR3 is 15 residues long. Germline V gene data show CDR1 as SEHNR and CDR2 as FQNEAQ (reference sequence). V gave up 5 bases and J gave up 4 bases, with 17 bases separating them. Obtained from alopecia areata patients were lesional scalp punch biopsies along with peripheral blood. CD4+ and CD8+ T cells were sorted from PBMCs. Study-wide results and limits: It was less clear whether patients shared TCRs than it was in mice, possibly because of HLA.

This clone was seen more than once but under ten times. The antigen remains unidentified. What was sequenced was NKG2D-low CD8+ T cells sorted from blood. The source is a human donor with alopecia areata. The rearrangement links TRBV7-9 to TRBJ1-1; D not certain. The CDR3 bases are TGTGCCAGCAGCACCGTCGGGGTAGGCGGCACTGAAGCTTTCTTT. This gives the protein CASSTVGVGGTEAFF.